This T cell receptor beta chain was recovered during a study of graft-versus-host responses after intestinal transplantation. Study-level information: The recipients all started with anti-thymocyte globulin induction and then took tacrolimus and steroids for roughly three years.

Libraries were prepared by immunoSEQ multiplex PCR; TCRdb keeps only in-frame clonotypes and omits some of them. The sample records approximately 15,000 clones, 74% being singletons. Processing of graft tissue released intraepithelial and lamina propria lymphocytes. The ends were cut back, 1 base at V and 5 bases at J, with 24 bases in the middle. This CDR3 has 19 amino acids. Germline-derived CDR1 and CDR2 are SGHVS and FQNEAQ. The specimen comprised ileum tissue, sampled 14 days after transplant. This receptor was identified in a human patient who received an intestinal transplant, so some T cells may come from the graft donor. The chain has TRBV7-8 and TRBJ1-5; TRBD1 is a possible D gene (5 bases). Here the CDR3 DNA reads TGTGCCAGCAGCTTAGAGGTTTGGGAGGGGAGGGCAGGGCATCAGCCCCAGCATTTT. This encodes CASSLEVWEGRAGHQPQHF.